The rows below give T cell receptor beta chains drawn from one sample of a study of PD-L1 blockade in urothelial cancer. Profiling relied on immunoSEQ multiplex PCR, and the TCRdb table lists in-frame clones only, not all of them. The sample records 50,000 to 65,000 clones, around 83% being singletons. The sample in question was PBMCs, obtained around atezolizumab (anti-PD-L1) treatment. These receptors were obtained from a man aged 45-60 years with urothelial cancer. The CDR3 runs from the conserved cysteine through the conserved F or W. A D gene is named only where the DNA matches it firmly. Expanded clones get a size class; other rows say once, few or many, or leave the size out.

D,J,V,size,DNA,CDR3
TRBD2,TRBJ2-1,TRBV15,.,TGTGCCACCAGCGGACGACTAGCAGGGTACAATGAGCAGTTCTTC,CATSGRLAGYNEQFF
TRBD1,TRBJ1-1,TRBV27,.,TGTGCCAGCAGTATACGACAGGGGGTCGGTGAAGCTTTCTTT,CASSIRQGVGEAFF
.,TRBJ2-1,TRBV30,.,TGTGCCTGGAGTCCCTTAAGGGGCGATGAGCAGTTCTTC,CAWSPLRGDEQFF
TRBD1,TRBJ1-5,TRBV6-1,few,TGTGCCAGCAGTGACCGGGACAGGTCGAGCAATCAGCCCCAGCATTTT,CASSDRDRSSNQPQHF
.,TRBJ1-2,TRBV30,.,TGTGCCTGCGCACCCCCGGGCAGGGTCGCCTATGGCTACACCTTC,CACAPPGRVAYGYTF
.,TRBJ1-5,TRBV19,.,TGTGCCAGTAGTATAGTCGGGGGAGGCAATCAGCCCCAGCATTTT,CASSIVGGGNQPQHF
TRBD2,TRBJ2-5,TRBV30,.,TGTGCCTGGAGGCTAGCGGTGGATGAGACCCAGTACTTC,CAWRLAVDETQYF
TRBD1,TRBJ2-5,TRBV5-1,.,TGCGCCAGCAGCCCGGGACAGGGGGAGACCCAGTACTTC,CASSPGQGETQYF
.,TRBJ2-7,TRBV7-8,.,TGTGCCAGCAGCCCCTTCGGCGGATACGAGCAGTACTTC,CASSPFGGYEQYF
.,TRBJ1-4,TRBV2,.,TGTGCCAGCAGTGACATGGAGTTGCGGAAACTGTTTTTT,CASSDMELRKLFF
TRBD1,TRBJ2-1,TRBV4-1,.,TGCGCCAGCAGCCTAGGGGACAGTTCCTACAATGAGCAGTTCTTC,CASSLGDSSYNEQFF
.,TRBJ1-5,TRBV7-8,.,TGTGCCAGCAGCCTAAATCAGGTGGGCAATCAGCCCCAGCATTTT,CASSLNQVGNQPQHF
TRBD1,TRBJ2-1,TRBV12-5,.,TGTGCTAGTGGTCGGGACGGGACAGGCAATGAGCAGTTCTTC,CASGRDGTGNEQFF
.,TRBJ1-1,TRBV19,once,TGTGCCAGTAGTATTACGACAGGGAACACTGAAGCTTTCTTT,CASSITTGNTEAFF
TRBD1,TRBJ1-1,TRBV6-7,.,TGTGCCAGCAGTTACTCCCACAGGGGTTGGAACACTGAAGCTTTCTTT,CASSYSHRGWNTEAFF
TRBD2,TRBJ2-7,TRBV9,.,TGTGCCAGCAGATCGGGACTAGCGGGAGACGAGCAGTACTTC,CASRSGLAGDEQYF
.,TRBJ2-7,TRBV5-4,.,TGTGCCAGCAGCTCCCAGGTCGGCAGGGCCTACGAGCAGTACTTC,CASSSQVGRAYEQYF
TRBD2,TRBJ2-5,TRBV5-1,.,TGCGCCAGCAGCTTGGTACTAGCGGGAGTTGGTGAGACCCAGTACTTC,CASSLVLAGVGETQYF
TRBD2,TRBJ2-7,TRBV9,.,TGTGCCAGCAGCGTAGGGCTTTCTAGCGGGAGTATTGTCTACGAGCAGTACTTC,CASSVGLSSGSIVYEQYF
TRBD1,TRBJ1-2,TRBV5-1,few,TGCGCCAGCAGCTTGGCGGGACAGGGGGAAGGCTACACCTTC,CASSLAGQGEGYTF